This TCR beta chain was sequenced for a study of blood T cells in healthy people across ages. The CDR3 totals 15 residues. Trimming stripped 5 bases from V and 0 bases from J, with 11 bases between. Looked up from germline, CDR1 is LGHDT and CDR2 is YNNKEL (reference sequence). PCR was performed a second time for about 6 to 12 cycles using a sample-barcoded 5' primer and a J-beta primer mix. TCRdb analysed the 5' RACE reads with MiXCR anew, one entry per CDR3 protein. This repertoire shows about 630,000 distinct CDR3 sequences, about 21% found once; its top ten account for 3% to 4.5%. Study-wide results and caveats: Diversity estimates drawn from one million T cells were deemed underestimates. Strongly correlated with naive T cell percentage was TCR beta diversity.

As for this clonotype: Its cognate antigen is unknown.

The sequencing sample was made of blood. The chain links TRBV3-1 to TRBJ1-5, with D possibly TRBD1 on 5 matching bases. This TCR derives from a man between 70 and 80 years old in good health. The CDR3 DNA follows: TGTGCCAGCAGCTCAGGGTCCGATAGCAATCAGCCCCAGCATTTT. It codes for CASSSGSDSNQPQHF.